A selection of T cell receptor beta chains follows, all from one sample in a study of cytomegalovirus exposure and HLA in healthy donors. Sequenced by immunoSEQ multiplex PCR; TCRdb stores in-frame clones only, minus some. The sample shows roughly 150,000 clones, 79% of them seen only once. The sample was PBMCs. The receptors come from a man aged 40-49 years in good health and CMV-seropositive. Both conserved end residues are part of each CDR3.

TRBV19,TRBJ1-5,CASSLEGWSNQPQHF
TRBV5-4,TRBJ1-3,CASSARTRNGNTIYF
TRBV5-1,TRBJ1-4,CASRQATNEKLFF
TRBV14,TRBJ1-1,CASSLTGGMNTEAFF
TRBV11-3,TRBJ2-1,CASSLDRTASGKNEQFF
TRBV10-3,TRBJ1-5,CAITDWGQGSGAQHF
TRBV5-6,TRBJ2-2,CASIGPGFTGELFF
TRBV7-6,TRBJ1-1,CASSNHRDSNTEAFF
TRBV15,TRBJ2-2,CATSRRGTDLGGELFF
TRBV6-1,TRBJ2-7,CASTQDSPYEQYF
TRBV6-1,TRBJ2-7,CASSEDYAYEQYF
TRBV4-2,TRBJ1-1,CASSQDGDRAAAFF
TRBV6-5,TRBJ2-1,CASSLHDRVRRFF
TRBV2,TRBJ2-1,CASSEGQGAGEQFF
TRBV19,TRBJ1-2,CASSEHRGNGGYTF
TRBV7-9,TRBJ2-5,CASSPAGGWGETQYF
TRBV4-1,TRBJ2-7,CASSREGLSRTETREQYF
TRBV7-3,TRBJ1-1,CASSTTAVTGGTEAFF
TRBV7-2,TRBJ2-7,CASSLVSGRADEQYF
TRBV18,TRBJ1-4,CASSPPGQEKLFF
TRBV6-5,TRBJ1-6,CASSYSPGQGASPLHF
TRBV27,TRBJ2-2,CASSLSPWQVHRELFF
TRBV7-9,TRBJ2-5,CASSLIAEETQYF
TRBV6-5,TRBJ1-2,CAIKAAGASHGYTF
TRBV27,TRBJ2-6,CASSPKDSVFGANVLTF
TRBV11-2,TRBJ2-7,CASSLGSTWGEAYEQYF
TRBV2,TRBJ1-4,CASRPDSPIVFF
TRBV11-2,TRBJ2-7,CASSYWEGGQYF
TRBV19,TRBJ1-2,CATLGVGRQPLYGYTF
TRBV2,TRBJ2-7,CASSEGSGSNHEQYF
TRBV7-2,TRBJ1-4,CASSLAGGMGEKLFF
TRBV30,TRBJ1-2,CAWSVGRGVSNYGYTF
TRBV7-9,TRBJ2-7,CASSGPSGIIYEQYF
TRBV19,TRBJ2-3,CASGSSGSGGDTQYF
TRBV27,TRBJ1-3,CASSLRLGGSSGNTIYF
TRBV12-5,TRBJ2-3,CASGYGAGVDTQYF
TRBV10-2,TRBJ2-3,CASSESLRGAQYF
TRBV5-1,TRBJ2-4,CASSSEGGIQYF
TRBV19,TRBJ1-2,CASSPRNRVQNTF
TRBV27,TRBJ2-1,CASSLGRNEQFF
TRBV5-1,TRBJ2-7,CASSRTGGSYEQYF
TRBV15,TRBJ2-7,CATSRDDSYEQYF
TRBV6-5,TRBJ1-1,CASSYRTGGARTEAFF
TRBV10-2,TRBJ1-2,CASRKEDRGGYTF
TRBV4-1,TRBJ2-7,CASSPGQGATYEQYF
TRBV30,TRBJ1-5,CAWRADTAGQPQHF
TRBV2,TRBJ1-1,CASSVGQGRVTEAFF
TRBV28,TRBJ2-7,CASSSLAETYEQYF